Below, one T cell receptor (beta chain) is given with its context. Produced via immunoSEQ multiplex PCR; TCRdb's table is partial and in-frame only. The data contain more than 200,000 clones, about 88% of them seen just once; the ten biggest clones take up just under 2%. The length of the CDR3 is 14 residues. Trimming removed 1 base from V and 4 bases from J, with 7 bases in between. Per germline, CDR1 MNHNS and CDR2 SASEGT. The entry originates in a study of blood T cell repertoires in COVID-19. This TCR came from a man aged 25 to 45 with active or convalescent COVID-19. Sequencing was done on a sample of peripheral blood. This sequence joins TRBV6-1 and TRBJ2-2; D ambiguous. The CDR3, as DNA: TGTGCCAGCAGTGAAGGGCAGGCCACCGGGGAGCTGTTTTTT. Its translation is CASSEGQATGELFF.